This record looks at one T cell receptor beta chain sequence and its context. As yet, its antigen is unknown. The data belong to a study of cytomegalovirus exposure and HLA in healthy donors. Looking at the study overall: Early release data held 85 million or so unique TCRs from HLA-typed donors. Study results and limitations: Analysis performed later showed TCR beta chains linked to HLA being more clonally expanded than equally common others. Upon later analysis, TCR association rates were observed to vary by HLA locus, being highest for DRB1 and lowest for HLA-C. In most subjects, TCR beta sequences reportedly gave accurate predictions of HLA-A and HLA-B alleles.

The PCR contained 60 Vbeta and 13 Jbeta primers. Profiled with immunoSEQ multiplex PCR; TCRdb holds only in-frame clones, not every one. The profile covers 80,000 or so clones, with approximately 66% appearing a single time and more than 3.5% taken by the ten largest. V was cut by 2 bases and J by 2 bases, with 13 bases left in between. Germline-derived CDR1 and CDR2 are MGHDK and SYGVNS. CDR3 length: 16 amino acids. The TCR sequence derives from a male donor in good health and CMV-seropositive. The chain joins TRBV25-1 to TRBJ2-1; possible D gene TRBD2, 6 bases. Input material: PBMCs. The CDR3 bases are TGTGCCAGCAGTGAAGGGGGACGGGAGCCCTACAATGAGCAGTTCTTC. Amino acids: CASSEGGREPYNEQFF. The full variable domain, rest sourced from reference TRBV25-1 and TRBJ2-1, is EADIYQTPRYLVIGTGKKITLECSQTMGHDKMYWYQQDPGMELHLIHYSYGVNSTEKGDLSSESTVSRIRTEHFPLTLESARPSHTSQYLCASSEGGREPYNEQFFGPGTRLTVL.